This T cell receptor beta chain was sequenced for a study of cytomegalovirus exposure and HLA in healthy donors. About the study: Earlier work reported 100 million or so unique TCR beta sequences from 180 million or so T cells.

A multiplex PCR was run with 60 Vbeta primers and 13 Jbeta primers. Only in-frame clones appear in the TCRdb table, and some are missing; sequencing was by immunoSEQ multiplex PCR. The data hold around 150,000 clones, with 75% to 80% observed a single time. Whole-study findings and limits: No immune exposure information besides CMV serostatus was available.

Comment on this clone: Antigen specificity is unknown.

There are 16 residues in the CDR3. Trimming pared 3 bases from V and 3 bases from J, leaving 17 bases between. Germline values: CDR1 MGHRA, CDR2 YSYEKL. Donors were nominally healthy when sampled, though unrecorded immune exposures were likely. The sample taken for sequencing was PBMCs. The clonotype originates from a male donor in good health and CMV-seronegative. The chain employs TRBV4-1 and TRBJ1-2; D not certain. CDR3 in amino acids: CASSQNTPRADYGYTF. For the CDR3, the DNA is TGCGCCAGCAGCCAGAACACGCCGCGGGCTGACTATGGCTACACCTTC.